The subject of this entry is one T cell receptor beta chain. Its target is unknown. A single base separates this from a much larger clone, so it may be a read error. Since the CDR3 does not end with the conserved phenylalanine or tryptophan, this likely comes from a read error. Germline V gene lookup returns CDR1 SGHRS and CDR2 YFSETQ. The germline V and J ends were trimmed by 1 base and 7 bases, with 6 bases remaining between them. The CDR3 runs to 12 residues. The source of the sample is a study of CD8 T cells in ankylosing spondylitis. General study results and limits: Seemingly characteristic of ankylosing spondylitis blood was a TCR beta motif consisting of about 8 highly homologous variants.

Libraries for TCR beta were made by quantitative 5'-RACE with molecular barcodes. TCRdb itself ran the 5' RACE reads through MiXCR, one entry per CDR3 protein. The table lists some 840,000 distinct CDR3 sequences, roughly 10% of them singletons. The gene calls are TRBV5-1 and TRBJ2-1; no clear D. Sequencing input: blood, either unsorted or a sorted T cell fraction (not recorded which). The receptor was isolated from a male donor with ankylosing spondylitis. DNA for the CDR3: TGCGCCAGCAGCTTGCCGGGTAATGAGCAGTTCCTC. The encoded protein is CASSLPGNEQFL.